The source of this TCR beta chain is a study of blood T cell repertoires in COVID-19. About the research overall: T cells, B-cell-depleted T cells, or PBMCs provided the cDNA or gDNA that served as material.

This clone appeared a single time. In the study's own analysis: Amplification with reference gene primers provided the estimates of nucleated cell counts. Some clones are missing from TCRdb's copy, which holds only in-frame ones; the method was immunoSEQ multiplex PCR. The V and J calls and clone size were taken over from that table, and D and trimming were inferred from the DNA. Of about 140,000 clones in the sample, 75% to 85% were seen once. The origin of this receptor is a man aged 55 to 69 with acute or convalescent COVID-19. Sequencing was carried out using peripheral blood.

CDR3 coding DNA: TGTGCCAGCAGTGGGGACAGGGACGAGCAGTACTTC. Translation gives CASSGDRDEQYF. The chain is built from TRBV28 and TRBJ2-7, with 9 bases fitting TRBD1. The germline CDR1 and CDR2 sequences are MDHEN and SYDVKM. Trimming removed 5 bases from V and 5 bases from J; junction bases left unmatched: 1. The CDR3 runs 12 residues.